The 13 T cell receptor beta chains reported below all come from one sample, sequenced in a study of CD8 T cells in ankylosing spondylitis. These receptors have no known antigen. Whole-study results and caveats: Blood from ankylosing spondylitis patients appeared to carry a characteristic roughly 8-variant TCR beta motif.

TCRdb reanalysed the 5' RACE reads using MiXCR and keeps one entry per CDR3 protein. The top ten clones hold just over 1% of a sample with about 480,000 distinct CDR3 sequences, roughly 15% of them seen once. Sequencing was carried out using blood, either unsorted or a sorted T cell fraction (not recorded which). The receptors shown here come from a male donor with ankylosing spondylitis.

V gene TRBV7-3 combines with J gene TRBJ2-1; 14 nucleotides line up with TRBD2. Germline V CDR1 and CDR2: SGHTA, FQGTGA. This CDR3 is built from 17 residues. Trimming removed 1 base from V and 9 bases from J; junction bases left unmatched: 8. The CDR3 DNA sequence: TGTGCCAGCAGCTTAAGGGGGGGGACTAGCGGGAGTAGTGAGCAGTTCTTC. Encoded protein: CASSLRGGTSGSSEQFF. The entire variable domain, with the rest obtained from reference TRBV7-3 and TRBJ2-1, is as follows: GAGVSQTPSNKVTEKGKYVELRCDPISGHTALYWYRQSLGQGPEFLIYFQGTGAADDSGLPNDRFFAVRPEGSVSTLKIQRTERGDSAVYLCASSLRGGTSGSSEQFFGPGTRLTVL.

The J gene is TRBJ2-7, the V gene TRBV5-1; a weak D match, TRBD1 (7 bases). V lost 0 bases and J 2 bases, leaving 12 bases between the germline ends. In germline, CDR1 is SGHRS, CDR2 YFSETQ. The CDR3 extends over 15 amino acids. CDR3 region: CASSLEQGGTYEQYF. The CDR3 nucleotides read TGCGCCAGCAGCTTGGAGCAGGGGGGAACCTACGAGCAGTACTTC.

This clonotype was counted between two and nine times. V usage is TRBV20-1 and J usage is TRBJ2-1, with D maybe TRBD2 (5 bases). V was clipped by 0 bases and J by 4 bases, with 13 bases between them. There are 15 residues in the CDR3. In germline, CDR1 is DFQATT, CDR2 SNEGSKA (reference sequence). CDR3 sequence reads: CSARDLSRGYNEQFF. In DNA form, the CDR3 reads TGCAGTGCTAGAGATCTCTCCCGGGGATACAATGAGCAGTTCTTC.

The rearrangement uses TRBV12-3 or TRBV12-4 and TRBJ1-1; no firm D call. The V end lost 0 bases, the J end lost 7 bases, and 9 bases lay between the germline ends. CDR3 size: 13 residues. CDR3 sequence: CASSLANGLEAFF. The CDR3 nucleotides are TGTGCCAGCAGTTTAGCCAACGGCCTTGAAGCTTTCTTT.

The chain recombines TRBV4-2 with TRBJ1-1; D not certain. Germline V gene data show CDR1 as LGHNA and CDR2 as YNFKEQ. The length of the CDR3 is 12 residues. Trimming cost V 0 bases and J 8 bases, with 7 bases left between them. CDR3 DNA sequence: TGTGCCAGCAGCCAAGATCAGGCAGAAGCTTTCTTT. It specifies CASSQDQAEAFF.

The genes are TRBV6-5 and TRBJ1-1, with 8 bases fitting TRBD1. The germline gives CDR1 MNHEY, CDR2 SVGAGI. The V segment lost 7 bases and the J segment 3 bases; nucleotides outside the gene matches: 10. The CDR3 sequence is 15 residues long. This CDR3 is CASNTRETGDTEAFF. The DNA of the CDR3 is TGTGCCAGCAATACTCGGGAGACAGGGGACACTGAAGCTTTCTTT.

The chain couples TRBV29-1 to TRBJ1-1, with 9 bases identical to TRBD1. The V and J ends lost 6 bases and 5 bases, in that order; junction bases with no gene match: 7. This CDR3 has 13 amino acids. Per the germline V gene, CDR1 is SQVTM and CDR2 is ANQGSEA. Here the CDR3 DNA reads TGCAGCGTCACAGGGGGCATGGGAACTGAAGCTTTCTTT. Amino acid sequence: CSVTGGMGTEAFF.

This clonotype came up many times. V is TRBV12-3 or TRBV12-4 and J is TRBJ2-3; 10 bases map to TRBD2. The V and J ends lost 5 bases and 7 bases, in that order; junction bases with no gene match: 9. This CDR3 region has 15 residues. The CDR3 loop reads CASSGVAGGRNTQYF. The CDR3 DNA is TGTGCCAGCAGTGGGGTAGCGGGGGGCCGAAATACGCAGTATTTT.

The CDR3 DNA is TGCAGTGCTAGCAACCCCCCCACAGATACGCAGTATTTT. It translates to CSASNPPTDTQYF. The chain links TRBV20-1 to TRBJ2-3; no firm D call. With 3 bases removed from V and 2 bases from J, the gap between germline ends came to 9 bases. The CDR3 consists of 13 residues. The germline gives CDR1 DFQATT, CDR2 SNEGSKA (reference sequence).

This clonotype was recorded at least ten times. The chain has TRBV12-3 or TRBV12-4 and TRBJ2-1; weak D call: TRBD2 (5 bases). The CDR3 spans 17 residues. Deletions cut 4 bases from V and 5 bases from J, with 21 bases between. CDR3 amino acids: CASSSRLLPWGHNEQFF. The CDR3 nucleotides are TGTGCCAGCAGTTCCCGACTACTACCCTGGGGTCACAATGAGCAGTTCTTC.

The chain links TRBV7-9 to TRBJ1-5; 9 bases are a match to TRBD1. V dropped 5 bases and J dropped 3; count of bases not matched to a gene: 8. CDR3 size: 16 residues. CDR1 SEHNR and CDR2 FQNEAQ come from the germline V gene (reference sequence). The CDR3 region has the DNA TGTGCCAGCAGCCCAGGACAGGGGAGTTTCAATCAGCCCCAGCATTTT. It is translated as CASSPGQGSFNQPQHF. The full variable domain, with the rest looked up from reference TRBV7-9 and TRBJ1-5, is DTGVSQNPRHKITKRGQNVTFRCDPISEHNRLYWYRQTLGQGPEFLTYFQNEAQLEKSRLLSDRFSAERPKGSFSTLEIQRTEQGDSAMYLCASSPGQGSFNQPQHFGDGTRLSIL.

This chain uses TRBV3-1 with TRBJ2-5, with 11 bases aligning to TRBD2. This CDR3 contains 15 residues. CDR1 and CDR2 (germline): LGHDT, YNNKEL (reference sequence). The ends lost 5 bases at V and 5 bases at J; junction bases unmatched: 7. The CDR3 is CASSSGLAAGETQYF. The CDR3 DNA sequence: TGTGCCAGCAGCTCGGGACTAGCGGCAGGGGAGACCCAGTACTTC.

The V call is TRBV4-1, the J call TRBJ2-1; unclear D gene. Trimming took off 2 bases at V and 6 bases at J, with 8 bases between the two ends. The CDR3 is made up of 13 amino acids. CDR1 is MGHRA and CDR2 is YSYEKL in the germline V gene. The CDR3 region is CASSQRARNEQFF. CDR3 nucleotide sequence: TGCGCCAGCAGCCAAAGGGCTCGCAATGAGCAGTTCTTC.